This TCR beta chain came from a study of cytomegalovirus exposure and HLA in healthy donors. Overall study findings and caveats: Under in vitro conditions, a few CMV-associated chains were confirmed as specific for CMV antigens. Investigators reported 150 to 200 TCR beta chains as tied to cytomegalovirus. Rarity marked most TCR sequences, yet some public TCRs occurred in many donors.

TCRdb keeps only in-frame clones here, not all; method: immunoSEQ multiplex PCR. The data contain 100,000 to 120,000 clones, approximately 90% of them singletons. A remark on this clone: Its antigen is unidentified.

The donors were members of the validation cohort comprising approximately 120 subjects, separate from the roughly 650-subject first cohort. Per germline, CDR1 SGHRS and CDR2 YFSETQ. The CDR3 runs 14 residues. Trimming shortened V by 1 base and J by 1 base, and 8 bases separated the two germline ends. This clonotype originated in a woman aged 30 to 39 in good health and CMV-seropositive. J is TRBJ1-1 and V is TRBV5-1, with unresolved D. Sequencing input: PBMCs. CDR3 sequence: CASSLFSGNTEAFF. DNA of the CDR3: TGCGCCAGCAGCTTGTTTTCGGGGAACACTGAAGCTTTCTTT.